The rows below give T cell receptor beta chains drawn from one sample of a study of blood T cell repertoires in COVID-19. Assay: immunoSEQ multiplex PCR; the TCRdb copy retains only in-frame clones and omits some. The sample has about 300,000 clones, 65% to 90% seen once; the top ten hold about 9.4%. Material for sequencing was PBMCs or T cells enriched from blood (not recorded which). The source is a woman under 30 who had recovered from COVID-19. CDR3s include the opening cysteine and the closing phenylalanine or tryptophan. D genes are given only for firm matches. Clone size appears in some rows only: once, few, many, or a class for an expanded clone.

J | D | length | size | V | DNA | CDR3
TRBJ1-2 | TRBD1 | 14 | once | TRBV5-4 | TGTGCCAGCAGCTCCGGGACAGGGGCCCTTGGCTACACCTTC | CASSSGTGALGYTF
TRBJ1-1 | - | 13 | - | TRBV11-2 | TGTGCCAGCAGCCCATCGGAGGACACTGAAGCTTTCTTT | CASSPSEDTEAFF
TRBJ1-2 | - | 14 | - | TRBV14 | TGTGCCAGCAGCCCGAACTGGGCAGTCTATGGCTACACCTTC | CASSPNWAVYGYTF
TRBJ1-1 | TRBD1 | 15 | once | TRBV28 | TGTGCCAGCAGGCCCTCGGACAGGGGGATCACTGAAGCTTTCTTT | CASRPSDRGITEAFF
TRBJ1-5 | - | 17 | - | TRBV18 | TGTGCCAGCTCACCAGGCACAGGAGGGGTAAGCAATCAGCCCCAGCATTTT | CASSPGTGGVSNQPQHF
TRBJ2-2 | TRBD2 | 16 | - | TRBV7-2 | TGTGCCAGCAGCGCTAATAGCGGGGGGGCTGGCGGGGAGCTGTTTTTT | CASSANSGGAGGELFF
TRBJ1-2 | - | 15 | - | TRBV11-2 | TGTGCCAGCAGCTTAGAGACAGGTCTCATCTATGGCTACACCTTC | CASSLETGLIYGYTF
TRBJ1-3 | TRBD1 | 16 | - | TRBV18 | TGTGCCAGCTCACCAGTCGACAGGGGGCGCGGAAACACCATATATTTT | CASSPVDRGRGNTIYF
TRBJ1-2 | TRBD1 | 15 | - | TRBV4-1 | TGCGCCAGCAGCCAAGGAGGGCAGGGGGACTATGGCTACACCTTC | CASSQGGQGDYGYTF
TRBJ1-2 | - | 16 | - | TRBV9 | TGTGCCAGCAGCGTAGTCCGGGACAACCTTAACTATGGCTACACCTTC | CASSVVRDNLNYGYTF
TRBJ2-6 | - | 16 | - | TRBV28 | TGTGCCAGCAGTTCGGATCCCAGGACTGGGGCCAACGTCCTGACTTTC | CASSSDPRTGANVLTF
TRBJ1-5 | - | 11 | - | TRBV28 | TGTGCCAGCGGCCCTAATCAGCCCCAGCATTTT | CASGPNQPQHF
TRBJ2-7 | TRBD2 | 14 | - | TRBV4-1 | TGCGCCAGCAGCCAAGCCAGCGGGAACCACGAGCAGTACTTC | CASSQASGNHEQYF
TRBJ2-6 | - | 16 | - | TRBV6-5 | TGTGCCAGCAGTTTAACAGGGCTTGCGGGGGCCAACGTCCTGACTTTC | CASSLTGLAGANVLTF
TRBJ2-3 | - | 14 | - | TRBV11-1 | TGTGCCAGTTCCGGGACTGGGAGCACAGATACGCAGTATTTT | CASSGTGSTDTQYF
TRBJ1-6 | TRBD1 | 15 | - | TRBV30 | TGTGCCTGGAGCTACAGGGGGTCCTATAATTCACCCCTCCACTTT | CAWSYRGSYNSPLHF
TRBJ2-2 | - | 12 | - | TRBV6-5 | TGTGCCAGCAGCCACTGGAGCGGGGAGCTGTTTTTT | CASSHWSGELFF
TRBJ1-5 | - | 15 | - | TRBV19 | TGTGCCAGTAGTCGTCGGGGGGCCGACAATCAGCCCCAGCATTTT | CASSRRGADNQPQHF
TRBJ2-3 | TRBD2 | 16 | once | TRBV30 | TGTGCCTGGACCCGGGGACTAGCGGGAGTCGGAGATACGCAGTATTTT | CAWTRGLAGVGDTQYF
TRBJ1-4 | - | 15 | - | TRBV14 | TGTGCCAGCAGCAGATACAGGGACCGTCGGGAAAAACTGTTTTTT | CASSRYRDRREKLFF
TRBJ2-7 | - | 13 | - | TRBV7-9 | TGTGCCAGCAGGTCCGATCGAGGCCACGAGCAGTACTTC | CASRSDRGHEQYF
TRBJ2-7 | - | 18 | - | TRBV21-1 | TGTGCCAGCATCCTTCCCAGGGGGCAACTTAAGAGCTCCTACGAGCAGTACTTC | CASILPRGQLKSSYEQYF
TRBJ2-7 | - | 16 | - | TRBV5-1 | TGCGCCAGCAGCTTGGAGGAAGGGGAGGTTCCCTACGAGCAGTACTTC | CASSLEEGEVPYEQYF
TRBJ2-6 | TRBD2 | 16 | few | TRBV4-1 | TGCGCCAGCAGCCAGACTAGCGGCTCTGGGGCCAACGTCCTGACTTTC | CASSQTSGSGANVLTF
TRBJ1-4 | - | 15 | once | TRBV27 | TGTGCCAGCAGTGTCGCCGGGGAGGCTAATGAAAAACTGTTTTTT | CASSVAGEANEKLFF
TRBJ1-5 | - | 15 | once | TRBV21-1 | TGTGCCAGCACCTTTGGACAGGGAGATAATCAGCCCCAGCATTTT | CASTFGQGDNQPQHF
TRBJ2-2 | - | 15 | - | TRBV18 | TGTGCCAGCTCTCCAGTGGGTACAGGCACCGGGGAGCTGTTTTTT | CASSPVGTGTGELFF
TRBJ2-7 | TRBD1 | 14 | - | TRBV9 | TGTGCCAGCAGCAGACAGGGGATTGGCGACGAGCAGTACTTC | CASSRQGIGDEQYF
TRBJ1-5 | - | 13 | - | TRBV30 | TGTGCCTGGAGTGTTGGACTTGATCAGCCCCAGCATTTT | CAWSVGLDQPQHF
TRBJ2-3 | - | 14 | - | TRBV24-1 | TGTGCCACCAGTGATCCCATGCCAGCAGATACGCAGTATTTT | CATSDPMPADTQYF
TRBJ2-2 | TRBD2 | 17 | - | TRBV3-1/TRBV3-2 | TGTGCCAGCCACGGACTAGCGGGGGCTTCGAACACCGGGGAGCTGTTTTTT | CASHGLAGASNTGELFF
TRBJ1-6 | - | 13 | - | TRBV11-3 | TGTGCCAGCAGCCCAGGGTTTGGGTCACCCCTCCACTTT | CASSPGFGSPLHF
TRBJ1-2 | - | 14 | - | TRBV5-6 | TGTGCCAGCAGCTTGGCTGCGTCTAACTATGGCTACACCTTC | CASSLAASNYGYTF
TRBJ1-3 | - | 13 | - | TRBV5-1 | TGCGCCAGCAGGGTACAGGGAAGGGACACCATATATTTT | CASRVQGRDTIYF
TRBJ2-6 | TRBD1 | 19 | - | TRBV19 | TGTGCCAGTAGTATAGTGGGTTATGACAGGGCGGTCGGGGCCAACGTCCTGACTTTC | CASSIVGYDRAVGANVLTF
TRBJ1-2 | TRBD1 | 14 | - | TRBV27 | TGTGCCAGCAAACCCGGGACAGGGCTCTATGGCTACACCTTC | CASKPGTGLYGYTF
TRBJ2-6 | - | 15 | - | TRBV28 | TGTGCCAGCAGCGCTTCGGTACCCGGGGCCAACGTCCTGACTTTC | CASSASVPGANVLTF
TRBJ2-3 | TRBD2 | 14 | few | TRBV2 | TGTGCCAGCAGGTCCGGGACTAACACAGATACGCAGTATTTT | CASRSGTNTDTQYF
TRBJ2-1 | TRBD2 | 17 | - | TRBV11-2 | TGTGCCAGCAGCTCGGGACTAGCGGGGACGGGACTCAATGAGCAGTTCTTC | CASSSGLAGTGLNEQFF
TRBJ2-7 | - | 13 | - | TRBV24-1 | TGTGCCACCAGTGATTACAGAACGGGGGAGCAGTACTTC | CATSDYRTGEQYF
TRBJ2-5 | - | 15 | - | TRBV18 | TGTGCCAGCTCACCACCCGGACAGAGGCAAGAGACCCAGTACTTC | CASSPPGQRQETQYF
TRBJ2-3 | TRBD2 | 16 | - | TRBV10-3 | TGTGCCATCAGCGAAACTAGCGGGGGGGACACAGATACGCAGTATTTT | CAISETSGGDTDTQYF
TRBJ1-2 | - | 18 | once | TRBV5-6 | TGTGCCAGCAACTTCGGAGCAACCGTCCTAGGGGGATATTATGGCTACACCTTC | CASNFGATVLGGYYGYTF
TRBJ1-5 | TRBD1 | 17 | once | TRBV30 | TGTGCCTGGAGTGTACAGTCCCGACAGGGGCGCAATCAGCCCCAGCATTTT | CAWSVQSRQGRNQPQHF
TRBJ1-1 | - | 17 | - | TRBV7-9 | TGTGCCAGCACCCCCGAATCAAAGCGGGGGCGGCCCACTGAAGCTTTCTTT | CASTPESKRGRPTEAFF
TRBJ2-3 | - | 15 | - | TRBV5-1 | TGCGCCAGCAGCTTGGTTGGGGCGGGCACAGATACGCAGTATTTT | CASSLVGAGTDTQYF
TRBJ1-1 | - | 15 | - | TRBV28 | TGTGCCAGCAGTCCACCTGGACAGACTGACACTGAAGCTTTCTTT | CASSPPGQTDTEAFF
TRBJ2-3 | TRBD1 | 16 | - | TRBV6-6 | TGTGCCAGCAGTCCGATAACAGGGGGCATAACAGATACGCAGTATTTT | CASSPITGGITDTQYF
TRBJ2-7 | - | 14 | - | TRBV7-3 | TGTGCCAGCAGCTTAGACTTTAACTCCTACGAGCAGTACTTC | CASSLDFNSYEQYF
TRBJ1-1 | - | 11 | - | TRBV6-6 | TGTGCCAGCCGCGAGGGTACTGAAGCTTTCTTT | CASREGTEAFF
TRBJ1-2 | - | 15 | once | TRBV3-1/TRBV3-2 | TGTGCCAGCAGTCGACAGACAGGCCTGGGCTATGGCTACACCTTC | CASSRQTGLGYGYTF
TRBJ2-1 | - | 15 | once | TRBV2 | TGTGCCAGCAGTGTTTTAGGGACAAGGGGTCGCCGGTCGTTCTTC | CASSVLGTRGRRSFF
TRBJ2-2 | - | 12 | - | TRBV12-3/TRBV12-4 | TGTGCCAGCACCCCGGACACCGGGGAGCTGTTTTTT | CASTPDTGELFF
TRBJ1-1 | - | 13 | - | TRBV5-1 | TGCGCCAGCAGCTACAATCGAGGGACTGAAGCTTTCTTT | CASSYNRGTEAFF
TRBJ1-1 | - | 15 | - | TRBV19 | TGTGCCAGCAGACTAAGGCGCGGAACAAACACTGAAGCTTTCTTT | CASRLRRGTNTEAFF
TRBJ2-1 | TRBD1 | 16 | - | TRBV5-1 | TGCGCCAGCAGCTTAGGAGGGACAGGCTCCCAAAGTGAGCAGTTCTTC | CASSLGGTGSQSEQFF
TRBJ1-1 | TRBD1 | 13 | - | TRBV10-2 | TGCGCCAGCACTGGACAGGGCGCCCCTGAAGCTTTCTTT | CASTGQGAPEAFF
TRBJ2-1 | - | 17 | - | TRBV7-9 | TGTGCCAGCAGCTTAGGAACCTTAAGCCGTTTTATCAATGAGCAGTTCTTC | CASSLGTLSRFINEQFF
TRBJ2-3 | - | 13 | - | TRBV10-3 | TGTGCCACTAGACTAGAAAGCACAGATACGCAGTATTTT | CATRLESTDTQYF
TRBJ1-1 | - | 14 | - | TRBV11-1 | TGTGCCAGCAGCCCGTGGACAGTGAACACTGAAGCTTTCTTT | CASSPWTVNTEAFF